The 25 T cell receptor beta chains listed next were all sequenced from one sample in a study of T-cell memory formation after mild COVID-19. TCRdb fed the 5' RACE reads into MiXCR, producing one record per CDR3 protein. Among just under 350,000 distinct CDR3 sequences listed, 10% to 15% were seen once. Sequencing was done on a sample of PBMCs or a T cell subset sorted from them (not recorded which). Receptors were obtained from a man between 18 and 35 years old who had mild COVID-19 (a few samples of this study predate the infection). Cell type and time point are not known.

The rearrangement links TRBV18 to TRBJ2-7; D gene ambiguous. Germline V gives CDR1 KGHSH, CDR2 LQKENI. The CDR3 covers 14 residues. V was trimmed by 3 bases and J by 6 bases, leaving 15 bases between them. CDR3 sequence (DNA): TGTGCCAGCTCACCCAACGCCGGTTTGGGCGAGCAGTACGTC. This sequence encodes CASSPNAGLGEQYV.

This clonotype was seen more than once but under ten times. The chain has TRBV3-1 and TRBJ2-1; D possibly uses TRBD1 or TRBD2 (5 bases each). Germline V gene lookup returns CDR1 LGHDT and CDR2 YNNKEL (reference sequence). The V gene lost 4 bases and the J gene lost 15 bases, with 16 bases spanning the gap. The length of the CDR3 is 12 residues. The CDR3 loop is CASSRDEGPGFF. CDR3 nucleotide sequence: TGTGCCAGCAGCCGAGACGAGGGGCCAGGGTTCTTC.

This clonotype appeared many times. Here the CDR3 reads CASSSTAAIPQYF. CDR3 DNA sequence: TGCGCCAGCAGCTCGACCGCCGCGATACCGCAGTATTTT. The rearrangement joins TRBV5-1 to TRBJ2-3; D is unclear. This CDR3 contains 13 residues. CDR1 is SGHRS, CDR2 YFSETQ, per germline. V was trimmed by 3 bases and J by 10 bases, leaving 15 bases between them.

The V and J genes are TRBV7-2 and TRBJ2-1; 11 bases map to TRBD2. This CDR3 spans 14 amino acids. The V segment lost 5 bases and the J segment 8 bases; nucleotides outside the gene matches: 5. The V gene's germline CDR1 is SGHTA and CDR2 FQGNSA. DNA for the CDR3: TGTGCCAGCAGCCCCTTTAGCGGGGGGGATGAGCAGTTCTTC. It specifies CASSPFSGGDEQFF.

The table lists this clonotype with a few counts. V and J are TRBV7-8 and TRBJ1-1; D perhaps matches TRBD1 (5 bases). The CDR3 spans 14 residues. Trimming removed 6 bases from V and 0 bases from J, with 11 bases in between. CDR1 and CDR2 (germline): SGHVS, FQNEAQ. The CDR3 DNA is TGTGCCAGCAGTTTCGACAGTGTGAACACTGAAGCTTTCTTT. It codes for CASSFDSVNTEAFF.

V and J are TRBV5-1 and TRBJ2-2, with TRBD1 identical over 8 bases. This CDR3 has 15 residues. CDR1 and CDR2 from the germline V gene are SGHRS and YFSETQ. V lost 0 bases to trimming and J lost 4 bases; unmatched junction nucleotides: 2. The CDR3 DNA reads TGCGCCAGCAGCTTGGGACAGGGGACCACCGGGGAGCTGTTTTTT. It encodes CASSLGQGTTGELFF.

V usage is TRBV30 and J usage is TRBJ2-7; no clear D gene. The CDR3 totals 15 residues. V lost 1 base and J lost 2, with 15 bases in between. CDR1 and CDR2 (germline): GTSNPN, SVGIG (reference sequence). The CDR3 protein is CAWSAKAGSTYEQYF. Here the CDR3 DNA reads TGTGCCTGGAGTGCGAAGGCCGGGTCAACCTACGAGCAGTACTTC. Filled out from reference TRBV30 and TRBJ2-7, the complete variable domain reads SQTIHQWPATLVQPVGSPLSLECTVEGTSNPNLYWYRQAAGRGLQLLFYSVGIGQISSEVPQNLSASRPQDRQFILSSKKLLLSDSGFYLCAWSAKAGSTYEQYFGPGTRLTVT.

This clonotype was observed at least ten times. The chain has TRBV7-9 and TRBJ1-2; no definite D call. CDR1 SEHNR and CDR2 FQNEAQ come from the germline V gene (reference sequence). This CDR3 spans 12 amino acids. The V end lost 4 bases, the J end lost 7 bases, and 10 bases lay between the germline ends. CDR3 loop: CASSSTDLGYTF. The CDR3 DNA reads TGTGCCAGCAGCTCTACGGACCTTGGCTACACCTTC.

This chain uses TRBV5-5 with TRBJ2-1; TRBD2 is a possible D gene (6 bases). Trimming removed 3 bases from V and 5 bases from J, with 12 bases in between. The CDR3 is 14 residues long. Germline-derived CDR1 and CDR2 are SGHKS and YYEKEE (reference sequence). The CDR3 DNA sequence: TGTGCCAGCAGCTACGTCCCGGGAGACAATGAGCAGTTCTTC. It codes for CASSYVPGDNEQFF.

At least ten counts were recorded for this clonotype. The rearrangement uses TRBV7-2 and TRBJ2-7, with a tentative D call TRBD1 (6 bases). The germline gives CDR1 SGHTA, CDR2 FQGNSA. The CDR3 contains 16 residues. The V end was cut by 5 bases, the J end by 1 base, with 18 bases between. CDR3 sequence: CASSRSGTRDSYEQYF. CDR3 nucleotide sequence: TGTGCCAGCAGCCGATCCGGGACAAGAGATTCCTACGAGCAGTACTTC.

The chain recombines TRBV7-9 with TRBJ1-2, with TRBD1 matching 9 bases. From germline, CDR1 is SEHNR and CDR2 FQNEAQ (reference sequence). The CDR3 covers 14 residues. V was pared by 5 bases and J by 7 bases, with 8 bases of the junction left unmatched. The CDR3 sequence is CASSPSGQGFGYTF. Written as DNA, the CDR3 is TGTGCCAGCAGCCCCTCGGGACAGGGTTTTGGCTACACCTTC.

This clonotype was counted between two and nine times. This chain links TRBV5-1 with TRBJ2-3; D remains ambiguous. The CDR3 is made up of 13 amino acids. Germline CDR1 reads SGHRS; CDR2 reads YFSETQ. The V end lost 7 bases, the J end lost 4 bases, and 13 bases lay between the germline ends. The CDR3 region is CASSEHSPDTQYF. CDR3 sequence (DNA): TGCGCCAGCTCCGAACATTCCCCAGATACGCAGTATTTT.

This clonotype was counted many times. This chain connects TRBV20-1 to TRBJ2-2, with 8 bases fitting TRBD2. The length of the CDR3 is 15 residues. Per germline, CDR1 DFQATT and CDR2 SNEGSKA (reference sequence). Trimming cost V 1 base and J 2 bases; bases outside gene matches: 3. The CDR3 DNA reads as TGCAGTGCTAGAGCGTTAGCGGGAAACACCGGGGAGCTGTTTTTT. Amino acids: CSARALAGNTGELFF.

CDR3 loop: CASSPPRMAGASNEQFF. CDR3 sequence (DNA): TGTGCCAGCTCACCCCCCCGGATGGCGGGGGCCAGCAATGAGCAGTTCTTC. This chain links TRBV18 with TRBJ2-1; perhaps TRBD2 as D (7 bases). Looked up from germline, CDR1 is KGHSH and CDR2 is LQKENI. The CDR3 loop spans 17 amino acids. Trimming took off 3 bases at V and 6 bases at J, with 21 bases between the two ends. The full variable domain, rest sourced from reference TRBV18 and TRBJ2-1, is NAGVMQNPRHLVRRRGQEARLRCSPMKGHSHVYWYRQLPEEGLKFMVYLQKENIIDESGMPKERFSAEFPKEGPSILRIQQVVRGDSAAYFCASSPPRMAGASNEQFFGPGTRLTVL.

The V gene is TRBV6-2 or TRBV6-3, the J gene TRBJ2-5; D may be TRBD2 (7 bases). The CDR3 consists of 14 residues. Germline lookup yields CDR1 MNHEY and CDR2 SVGEGT. V was pared by 5 bases and J by 4 bases, with 14 bases between. In DNA form, the CDR3 reads TGTGCCAGCAGTCCGGGCGGGGGCCCAGAGACCCAGTACTTC. Translation: CASSPGGGPETQYF.

CDR3 coding DNA: TGTGCCAGCAGCGTAAGGGGTGGAGGGGAGACCCAGTACTTC. Amino acid sequence: CASSVRGGGETQYF. The chain employs TRBV9 and TRBJ2-5; D is perhaps TRBD2 (6 bases). V dropped 1 base and J dropped 5 bases, with 12 bases sitting between them. Germline CDR1 is SGDLS and CDR2 is YYNGEE. CDR3 size: 14 residues.

In its sample, this clonotype was seen a few times. The gene calls are TRBV4-1 and TRBJ1-1; the D gene is possibly TRBD1 (6 bases). V dropped 4 bases and J dropped 3 bases, with 18 bases sitting between them. The germline gives CDR1 MGHRA, CDR2 YSYEKL. This CDR3 spans 16 amino acids. Here the CDR3 DNA reads TGCGCCAGCAGCCCCCAGGCTTACGGGGGGCACACTGAAGCTTTCTTT. The encoded protein is CASSPQAYGGHTEAFF.

CDR3 in amino acids: CAISESLAEPYNEQFF. The CDR3 DNA reads as TGTGCCATCAGTGAGTCACTAGCGGAGCCCTACAATGAGCAGTTCTTC. The chain carries TRBV10-3 and TRBJ2-1; TRBD2 matches at 8 bases. CDR3 length equals 16 residues. The V gene end was trimmed by 0 bases and the J gene end by 2 bases; junction bases not matched to a gene: 3. Germline lookup yields CDR1 ENHRY and CDR2 SYGVKD.

V gene TRBV29-1 combines with J gene TRBJ2-5, with D perhaps matching TRBD2 (7 bases). The V end lost 7 bases, the J end lost 7 bases, and 19 bases lay between the germline ends. The length of the CDR3 is 13 residues. Per germline, CDR1 SQVTM and CDR2 ANQGSEA. The DNA for the CDR3 is TGCAGCGCCCTCCCCGGGGGGCTGGGGACCCAGTACTTC. It is translated as CSALPGGLGTQYF.

This chain joins TRBV28 and TRBJ1-1; no clear D gene. Trimming stripped 3 bases from V and 1 base from J, with 6 bases between. The CDR3 loop spans 13 amino acids. The germline V gene has CDR1 MDHEN and CDR2 SYDVKM. The CDR3 loop is CASSFWANTEAFF. The CDR3 nucleotides read TGTGCCAGCAGTTTCTGGGCGAACACTGAAGCTTTCTTT.

The V call is TRBV12-3 or TRBV12-4, the J call TRBJ2-1, with D tentatively TRBD2 (6 bases). Trimming stripped 9 bases from V and 7 bases from J, with 19 bases between. The CDR3 is 14 residues long. The CDR3, as DNA: TGTGCCAGAAGCCTTCGACTAGATGCAAATGAGCAGTTCTTC. Its protein is CARSLRLDANEQFF.

In this sample, this clonotype turned up a few times. This sequence joins TRBV20-1 and TRBJ2-7; a possible D gene is TRBD1 (8 bases). The CDR3 spans 14 residues. Germline V gene sequence: CDR1 DFQATT, CDR2 SNEGSKA (reference sequence). V gave up 6 bases and J gave up 2 bases, with 17 bases separating them. The CDR3 here is CSARRTGTTYEQYF. The CDR3 DNA reads TGCAGTGCCAGAAGGACAGGGACTACCTACGAGCAGTACTTC.

The chain is built from TRBV5-1 and TRBJ2-6; a possible D gene is TRBD2 (6 bases). V was pared by 0 bases and J by 1 base, with 8 bases between. The length of the CDR3 is 16 residues. CDR1 is SGHRS, CDR2 YFSETQ, per germline. The CDR3 reads CASSLAGGSGANVLTF. The CDR3, as DNA: TGCGCCAGCAGCTTGGCCGGGGGTTCTGGGGCCAACGTCCTGACTTTC. Using reference TRBV5-1 and TRBJ2-6 for the parts outside the CDR3, the full variable domain is KAGVTQTPRYLIKTRGQQVTLSCSPISGHRSVSWYQQTPGQGLQFLFEYFSETQRNKGNFPGRFSGRQFSNSRSEMNVSTLELGDSALYLCASSLAGGSGANVLTFGAGSRLTVL.

In this sample, this clonotype turned up a few times. CDR3 residues: CASSYRGLAKNIQYF. The DNA for the CDR3 is TGTGCCAGCAGTTACCGGGGACTAGCCAAAAACATTCAGTACTTC. The V call is TRBV6-2 or TRBV6-3, the J call TRBJ2-4; the D gene is possibly TRBD2 (6 bases). This CDR3 comprises 15 residues. Trimming removed 2 bases at V and 0 bases at J, with 8 bases between. The germline V gene has CDR1 MNHEY and CDR2 SVGEGT.

This clonotype has a handful of counts. The chain has TRBV5-6 and TRBJ2-5; the D is unclear. The CDR3 length is 16 residues. V lost 1 base and J 2 bases, leaving 15 bases between the germline ends. Germline CDR1 reads SGHDT; CDR2 reads YYEEEE. CDR3 sequence: CASSLLWQKQQETQYF. CDR3 bases: TGTGCCAGCAGCTTGTTATGGCAGAAACAGCAAGAGACCCAGTACTTC.